Detailed here is one T cell receptor beta chain. Germline V CDR1 and CDR2: MNHEY, SVGAGI. Trimming stripped 0 bases from V and 2 bases from J, with 7 bases between. This CDR3 region has 15 residues. This entry comes from a study of T-cell reconstitution after alpha-beta-depleted transplantation in children. Preparation of the TCRbeta library was carried out with unique molecular identifiers. TCRdb called the PCR reads again in MiXCR, with one record for every CDR3 protein. The sample contains approximately 350,000 distinct CDR3 sequences, roughly 17% of which appear only once. The chain links TRBV6-5 to TRBJ2-2; tentative D call: TRBD2 (6 bases). This sequence originates from a male patient aged 2-15 years who had a stem cell transplant for acute lymphoblastic leukemia, so the T cells may come from the graft donor. Sequenced here: PBMCs, mostly from graft donor cells, sampled 360 days after TCRalphabeta/CD19-depleted stem cell transplant. As DNA, the CDR3 is TGTGCCAGCAGTTACTCTAGCGGTAACACCGGGGAGCTGTTTTTT. Residues: CASSYSSGNTGELFF.